Listed below are T cell receptor beta chains from one sample, sequenced in a study of technical replicates of blood from a handful of donors. Only in-frame clones appear in the TCRdb table, and some are missing; sequencing was by immunoSEQ multiplex PCR. The repertoire includes roughly 69,000 clones, about 87% of them detected once, and roughly 5% sits in the top ten. Specimen: PBMCs. Receptor source: a human donor in good health. Some clones in this sample may be carry-over from other donors' samples. CDR3s include the opening cysteine and the closing phenylalanine or tryptophan. A D gene is named only where the DNA matches it firmly. Size is stated for part of the rows, as once, few or many counts, or as a class when the clone is expanded.

clone size	D gene	V gene	J gene	CDR3 protein
-	-	TRBV7-8	TRBJ1-1	CASSLGPDPGYPEAFF
-	-	TRBV5-1	TRBJ2-7	CASSLQGYSYEQYF
-	-	TRBV7-2	TRBJ1-6	CASSFPGSPLHF
-	-	TRBV6-1	TRBJ2-1	CASREEGDRYNEQFF
-	-	TRBV5-1	TRBJ1-2	CASRMDSANYGYTF
many	TRBD2	TRBV7-6	TRBJ2-1	CASSLVYSGRDEQFF
-	TRBD2	TRBV9	TRBJ2-5	CASSVSGVARETQYF
-	TRBD1	TRBV10-3	TRBJ2-7	CAISEFGQGVYEQYF
-	TRBD1	TRBV6-1	TRBJ1-2	CASSEPGQGYGYTF
-	TRBD1	TRBV7-2	TRBJ1-1	CASSFISGGTEAFF
-	-	TRBV4-3	TRBJ1-2	CASSQDRTAIWGYTF
-	TRBD1	TRBV27	TRBJ1-1	CASSRRGTGFLFF
-	TRBD1	TRBV19	TRBJ1-2	CASTVDRGLNYGYTF
-	-	TRBV5-1	TRBJ1-3	CASSLAGSSSGNTIYF
-	-	TRBV11-3	TRBJ2-2	CASSVIPGGELFF